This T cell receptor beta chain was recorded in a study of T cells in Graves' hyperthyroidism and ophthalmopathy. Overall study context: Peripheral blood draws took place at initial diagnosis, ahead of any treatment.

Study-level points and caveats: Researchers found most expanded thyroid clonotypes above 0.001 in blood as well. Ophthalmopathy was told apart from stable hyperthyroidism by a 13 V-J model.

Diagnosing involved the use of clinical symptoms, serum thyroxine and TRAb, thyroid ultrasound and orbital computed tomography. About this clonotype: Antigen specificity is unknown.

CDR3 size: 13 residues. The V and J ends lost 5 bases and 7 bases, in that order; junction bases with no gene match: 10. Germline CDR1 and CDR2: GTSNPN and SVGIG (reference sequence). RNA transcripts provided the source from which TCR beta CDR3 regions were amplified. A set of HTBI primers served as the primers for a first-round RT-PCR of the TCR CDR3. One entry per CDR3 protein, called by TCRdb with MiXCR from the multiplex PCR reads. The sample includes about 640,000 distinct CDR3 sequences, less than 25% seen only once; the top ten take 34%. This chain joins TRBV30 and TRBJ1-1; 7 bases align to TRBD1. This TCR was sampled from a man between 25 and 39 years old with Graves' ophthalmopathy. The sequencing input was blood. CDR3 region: CAWSTGVGGEAFF. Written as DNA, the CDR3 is TGTGCCTGGTCCACAGGGGTGGGTGGTGAAGCTTTCTTT. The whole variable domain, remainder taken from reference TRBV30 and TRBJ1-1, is SQTIHQWPATLVQPVGSPLSLECTVEGTSNPNLYWYRQAAGRGLQLLFYSVGIGQISSEVPQNLSASRPQDRQFILSSKKLLLSDSGFYLCAWSTGVGGEAFFGQGTRLTVV.